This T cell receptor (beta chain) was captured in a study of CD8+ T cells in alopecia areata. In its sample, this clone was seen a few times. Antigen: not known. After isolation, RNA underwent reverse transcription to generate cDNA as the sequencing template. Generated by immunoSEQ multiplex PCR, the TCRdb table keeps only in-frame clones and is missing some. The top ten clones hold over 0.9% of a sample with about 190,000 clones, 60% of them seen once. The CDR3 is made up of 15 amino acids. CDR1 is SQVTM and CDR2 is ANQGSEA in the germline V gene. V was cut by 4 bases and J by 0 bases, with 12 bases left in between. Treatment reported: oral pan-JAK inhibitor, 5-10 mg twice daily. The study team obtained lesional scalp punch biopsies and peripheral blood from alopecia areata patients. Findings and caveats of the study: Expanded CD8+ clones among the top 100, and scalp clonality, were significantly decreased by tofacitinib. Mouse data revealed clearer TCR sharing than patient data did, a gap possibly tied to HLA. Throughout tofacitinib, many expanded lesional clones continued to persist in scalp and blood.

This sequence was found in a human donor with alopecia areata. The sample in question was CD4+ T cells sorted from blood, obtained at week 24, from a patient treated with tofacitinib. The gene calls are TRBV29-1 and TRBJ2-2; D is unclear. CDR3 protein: CSVVKDTSNTGELFF. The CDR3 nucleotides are TGCAGCGTTGTAAAAGACACCTCGAACACCGGGGAGCTGTTTTTT.